This TCR beta chain appears in the sequencing data of a study of T cells after yellow fever vaccination. Background on the study: SMART-Seq v4 Ultra Low Input prepared libraries from low-cell fractions. Overall study findings and caveats: Peaking on day 5 versus 15, the secondary response was faster but weaker. Detected again after the booster were most primary-vaccination clones, at 96% CD4 and approximately 85% CD8.

Template-switching 5'RACE yielded the TCR cDNA; a universal primer site and UMIs were added in the process. TCRdb re-called the 5' RACE reads with MiXCR, one entry per CDR3 protein. The repertoire consists of fewer than 100,000 distinct CDR3 sequences, with under 6.5% occurring once and the leading ten covering more than 40%. With respect to this clonotype: Its antigen is currently unknown.

This CDR3 has 14 residues. Germline trimming cut 5 bases from V and 3 bases from J; bases unmatched to any gene: 5. The germline gives CDR1 MGHDK, CDR2 SYGVNS. This rearrangement joins TRBV25-1 to TRBJ2-3; 7 bases map to TRBD2. This clonotype originated in a man aged 18 to 30 who received the YFV17D yellow fever vaccine. Here the sequenced sample was CD8+ T cells sorted from PBMCs, taken 10 days after the yellow fever booster vaccination. The CDR3 nucleotides read TGTGCCAGCAGTAGCGGGATTTGGACAGATACGCAGTATTTT. It codes for CASSSGIWTDTQYF.